This T cell receptor beta chain was found in a study of T cells after posttransplantation cyclophosphamide. A word on this clone: The antigen remains undetermined.

General study points: After PTCy, TRB diversity resembled that of CNI/methotrexate controls. Later post-transplant blood repertoires were often dominated by donor CD8+ memory clones.

The CDR3 loop spans 13 amino acids. Per the germline V gene, CDR1 is SGDLS and CDR2 is YYNGEE. The ends were cut back, 2 bases at V and 3 bases at J, with 9 bases in the middle. Measured with immunoSEQ multiplex PCR; TCRdb has only the in-frame clones, and not every one. The sample lists fewer than 55,000 clones, 90% to 95% occurring once. On the day of bone marrow donation, the related graft donor provided peripheral blood. V and J are TRBV9 and TRBJ2-7, with D perhaps matching TRBD2 (5 bases). The sequenced material came from PBMCs. The TCR comes from a woman in her twenties or thirties in good health and a related stem cell transplant donor. In DNA, the CDR3 is TGTGCCAGCAGCGTTAGGGCGGGCTACGAGCAGTACTTC. Protein sequence: CASSVRAGYEQYF.